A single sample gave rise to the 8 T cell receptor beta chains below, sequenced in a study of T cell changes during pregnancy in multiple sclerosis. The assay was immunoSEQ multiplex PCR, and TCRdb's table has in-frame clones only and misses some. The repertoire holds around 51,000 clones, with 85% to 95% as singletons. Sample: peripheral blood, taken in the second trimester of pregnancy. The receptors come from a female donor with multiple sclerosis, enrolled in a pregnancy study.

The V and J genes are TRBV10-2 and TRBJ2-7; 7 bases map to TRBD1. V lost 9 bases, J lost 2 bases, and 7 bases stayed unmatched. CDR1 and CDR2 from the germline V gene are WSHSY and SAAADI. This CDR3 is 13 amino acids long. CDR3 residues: CASRGDSTYEQYF. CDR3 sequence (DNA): TGCGCCAGTCGTGGGGACAGTACCTACGAGCAGTACTTC.

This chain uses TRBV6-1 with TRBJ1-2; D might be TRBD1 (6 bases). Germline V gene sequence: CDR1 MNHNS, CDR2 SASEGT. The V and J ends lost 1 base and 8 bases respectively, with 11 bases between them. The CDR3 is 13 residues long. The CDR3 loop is CASSEGQVGGYTF. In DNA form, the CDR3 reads TGTGCCAGCAGTGAAGGACAGGTGGGGGGCTACACCTTC.

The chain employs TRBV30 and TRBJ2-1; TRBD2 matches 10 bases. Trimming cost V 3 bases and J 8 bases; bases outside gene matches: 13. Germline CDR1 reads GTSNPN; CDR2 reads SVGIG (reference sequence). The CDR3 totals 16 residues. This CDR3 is CAWSIGTSAGVDEQFF. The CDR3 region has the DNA TGTGCCTGGAGCATTGGGACTAGCGCCGGAGTCGATGAGCAGTTCTTC.

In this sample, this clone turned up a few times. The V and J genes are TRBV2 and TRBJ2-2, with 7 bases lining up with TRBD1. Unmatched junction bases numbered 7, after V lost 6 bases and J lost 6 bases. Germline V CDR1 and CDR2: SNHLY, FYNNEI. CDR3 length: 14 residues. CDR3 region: CASSLQGTAGELFF. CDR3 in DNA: TGTGCCAGCAGCCTTCAAGGGACAGCCGGGGAGCTGTTTTTT. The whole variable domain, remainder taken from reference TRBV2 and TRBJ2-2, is EPEVTQTPSHQVTQMGQEVILRCVPISNHLYFYWYRQILGQKVEFLVSFYNNEISEKSEIFDDQFSVERPDGSNFTLKIRSTKLEDSAMYFCASSLQGTAGELFFGEGSRLTVL.

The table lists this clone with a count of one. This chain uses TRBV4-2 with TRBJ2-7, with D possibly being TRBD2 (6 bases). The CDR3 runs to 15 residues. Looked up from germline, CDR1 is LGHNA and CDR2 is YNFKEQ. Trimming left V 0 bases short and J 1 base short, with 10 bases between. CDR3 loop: CASSQDLSGSYEQYF. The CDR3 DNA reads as TGTGCCAGCAGCCAAGATCTTAGCGGTTCCTACGAGCAGTACTTC.

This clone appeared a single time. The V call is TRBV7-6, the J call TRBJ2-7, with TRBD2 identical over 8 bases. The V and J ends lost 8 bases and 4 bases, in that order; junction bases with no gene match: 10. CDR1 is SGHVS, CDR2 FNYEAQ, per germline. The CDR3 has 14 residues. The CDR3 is CASSKTGLAYEQYF. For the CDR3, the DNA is TGTGCCAGCTCGAAGACCGGACTAGCATACGAGCAGTACTTC.

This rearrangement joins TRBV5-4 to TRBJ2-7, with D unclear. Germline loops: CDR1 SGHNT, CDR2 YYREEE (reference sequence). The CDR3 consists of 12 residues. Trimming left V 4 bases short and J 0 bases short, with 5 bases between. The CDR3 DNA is TGTGCCAGCAGCCGAGACTCCTACGAGCAGTACTTC. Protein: CASSRDSYEQYF.

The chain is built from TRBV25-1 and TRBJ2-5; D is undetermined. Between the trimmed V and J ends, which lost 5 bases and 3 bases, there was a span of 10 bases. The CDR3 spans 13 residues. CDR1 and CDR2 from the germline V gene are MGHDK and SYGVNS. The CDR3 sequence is CASSNRQEETQYF. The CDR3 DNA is TGTGCCAGCAGTAATCGACAAGAAGAGACCCAGTACTTC.